This T cell receptor beta chain was observed in a study of T cells in Graves' hyperthyroidism and ophthalmopathy. Points on this clonotype: Its antigen is not identified. An end of the junction differs from the germline gene, which may be a read error.

Study outcomes and limitations: Peripheral blood also featured most of the thyroid clonotypes expanded above 0.001.

Investigators excluded patients with uncontrolled infection, other autoimmune disease, pregnancy or lactation. The source material, RNA transcripts, was used to amplify TCR beta CDR3 regions. During a first-round RT-PCR of the TCR CDR3, the HTBI primer set was used. TCRdb reprocessed the multiplex PCR reads via MiXCR and lists one record per CDR3 protein. The profile shows over 500,000 distinct CDR3 sequences, about 45% of them singletons. Germline-derived CDR1 and CDR2 are SGHTA and FQGNSA. The CDR3 runs 18 residues. The V call is TRBV7-2, the J call TRBJ2-5, with 12 bases matching TRBD2. The sequencing sample was made of peripheral blood or thyroid tissue (not recorded which). The source of this sequence is an adult woman with Graves' disease, either hyperthyroidism or ophthalmopathy (not recorded which). The chain's CDR3 is CASSQEMRTSGIVETQHF. In DNA form, the CDR3 reads TGTGCCAGCAGCCAAGAAATGAGGACTAGCGGGATCGTGGAGACCCAGCACTTC.